This record looks at one T cell receptor beta chain sequence and its context. In the original workflow: Cell counts per sample came from amplifying reference gene primers. Clones were read by immunoSEQ multiplex PCR, and TCRdb kept only the in-frame ones, dropping some. Clone size and the V and J calls come from that table; the DNA yielded D and trimming. This sample has about 160,000 clones, with 75% to 90% found just once. This sample was included in a study of blood T cell repertoires in COVID-19. Across the whole study: Some COVID-19 samples were acute and others convalescent; all came from the United States, Italy and Spain. In each case, the material was cDNA or gDNA derived from T cells, B-cell-depleted T cells, or PBMCs.

This CDR3 has 13 residues. Germline V lookup: CDR1 SGHTS, CDR2 YDEGEE. V was shortened by 4 bases and J by 0 bases, with 7 bases between the two germline ends. The chain uses TRBV5-8 and TRBJ1-1; D uncertain. The sample comprised peripheral blood. The sequence came from a human donor with acute or convalescent COVID-19. The donor label of this sample is uncertain. Here the CDR3 reads CASSLRVNTEAFF. The CDR3 DNA follows: TGTGCCAGCAGCCTGAGGGTGAACACTGAAGCTTTCTTT.